This T cell receptor beta chain originates from a study of control samples from healthy donors and cancer patients. Method: immunoSEQ multiplex PCR; TCRdb's copy keeps in-frame clones and lacks some. This sample has roughly 400,000 clones; about 93% occur once, and the top ten carry 5% to 7%. The sample consisted of PBMCs. The origin of this receptor is a man in his forties with head and neck cancer.

The CDR3 is CASSLLGGQETQYF. The CDR3 nucleotides are TGTGCCAGCAGCTTATTAGGCGGGCAAGAGACCCAGTACTTC. The rearrangement uses TRBV7-3 and TRBJ2-5, with D tentatively TRBD2 (5 bases). This CDR3 region has 14 residues. Germline V gene data show CDR1 as SGHTA and CDR2 as FQGTGA. V was shortened by 2 bases and J by 2 bases, with 9 bases between the two germline ends. Looking up the rest from reference TRBV7-3 and TRBJ2-5 gives the full variable domain: GAGVSQTPSNKVTEKGKYVELRCDPISGHTALYWYRQSLGQGPEFLIYFQGTGAADDSGLPNDRFFAVRPEGSVSTLKIQRTERGDSAVYLCASSLLGGQETQYFGPGTRLLVL.